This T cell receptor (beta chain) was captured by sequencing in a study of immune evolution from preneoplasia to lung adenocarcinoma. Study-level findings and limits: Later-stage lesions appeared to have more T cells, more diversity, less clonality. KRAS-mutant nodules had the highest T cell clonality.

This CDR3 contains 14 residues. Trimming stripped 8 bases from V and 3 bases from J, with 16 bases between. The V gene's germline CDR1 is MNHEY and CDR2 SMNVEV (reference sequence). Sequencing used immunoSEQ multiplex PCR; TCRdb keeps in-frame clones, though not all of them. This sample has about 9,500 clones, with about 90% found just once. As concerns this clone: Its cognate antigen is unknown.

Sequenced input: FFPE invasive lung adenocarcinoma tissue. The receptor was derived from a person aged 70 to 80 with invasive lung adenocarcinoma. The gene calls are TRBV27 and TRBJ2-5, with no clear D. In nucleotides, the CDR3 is TGTGCCAGCTGGAGCCCGTATAGAGAAGAGACCCAGTACTTC. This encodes CASWSPYREETQYF.